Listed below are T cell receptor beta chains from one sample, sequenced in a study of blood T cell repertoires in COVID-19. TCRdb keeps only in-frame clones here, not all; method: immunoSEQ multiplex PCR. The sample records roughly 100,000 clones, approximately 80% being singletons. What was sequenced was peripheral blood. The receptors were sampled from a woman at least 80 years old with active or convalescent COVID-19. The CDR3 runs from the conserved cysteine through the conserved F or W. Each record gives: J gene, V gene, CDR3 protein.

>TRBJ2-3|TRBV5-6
CASSLGGNTDTQYF
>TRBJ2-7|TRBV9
CASSVATAQPYEQYF
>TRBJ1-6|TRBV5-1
CASSLGTGDNSPLHF
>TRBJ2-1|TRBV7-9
CASSYFRDKGNEQFF
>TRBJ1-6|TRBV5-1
CASSLGGQGTNSPLHF
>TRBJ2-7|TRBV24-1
CATSDSNRYEQYF
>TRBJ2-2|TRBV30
CAWSGSQGITGELFF
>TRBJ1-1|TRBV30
CAWGLTGGNTEAFF
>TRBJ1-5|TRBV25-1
CASSGGGPTSSQHF
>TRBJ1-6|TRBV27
CASSRLIRPYNSPLHF
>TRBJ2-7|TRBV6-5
CASSLRQGPNEQYF
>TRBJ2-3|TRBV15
CATSRGQLTDTQYF
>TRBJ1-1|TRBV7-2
CASRQYNSVFF
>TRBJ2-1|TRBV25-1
CASSFTGTGAYNEQFF
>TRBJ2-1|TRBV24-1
CATSDLPLGQGGNNEQFF
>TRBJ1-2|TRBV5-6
CASSPAGAGGYGYTF
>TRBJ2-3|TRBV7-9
CASSPGSGGGTDTQYF
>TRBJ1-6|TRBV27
CASSLGMGQPNSPLHF
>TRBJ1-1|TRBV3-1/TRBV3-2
CASSQDRVTKAFF
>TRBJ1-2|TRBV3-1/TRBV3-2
CASSQGGYGYTF
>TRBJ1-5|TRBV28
CASSLLLEHSNQPQHF
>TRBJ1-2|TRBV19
CASTPAGAGIYGYTF
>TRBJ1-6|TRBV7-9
CASSLVRLGGYSYNSPLHF
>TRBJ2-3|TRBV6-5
CASSSTGSHTDTQYF
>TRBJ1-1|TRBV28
CASSLRGGQGLNTEAFF
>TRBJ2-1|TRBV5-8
CASSLLAGSNEQFF
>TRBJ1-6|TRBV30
CAWRDRASRSPLHF